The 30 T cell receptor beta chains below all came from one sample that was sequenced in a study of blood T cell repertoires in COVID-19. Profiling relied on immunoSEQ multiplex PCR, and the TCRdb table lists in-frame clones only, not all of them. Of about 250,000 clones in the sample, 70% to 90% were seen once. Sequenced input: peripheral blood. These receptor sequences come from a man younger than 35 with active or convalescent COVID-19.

The CDR3 protein is CASSYVWGPSTDTQYF. Here the CDR3 DNA reads TGTGCCAGCAGTTACGTCTGGGGCCCGAGCACAGATACGCAGTATTTT. The gene calls are TRBV6-2 or TRBV6-3 and TRBJ2-3, with D possibly matching TRBD1 (5 bases). V gave up 2 bases and J gave up 0 bases, with 12 bases separating them. The CDR3 loop spans 16 amino acids. Germline CDR1 MNHEY, CDR2 SVGEGT.

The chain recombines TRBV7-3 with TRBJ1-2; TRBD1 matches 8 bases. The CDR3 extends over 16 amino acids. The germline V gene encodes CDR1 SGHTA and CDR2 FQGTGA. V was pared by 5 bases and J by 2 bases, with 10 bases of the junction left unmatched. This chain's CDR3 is CASSLDSRGPNYGYTF. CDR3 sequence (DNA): TGTGCCAGCAGCCTAGACTCCAGGGGGCCGAACTATGGCTACACCTTC.

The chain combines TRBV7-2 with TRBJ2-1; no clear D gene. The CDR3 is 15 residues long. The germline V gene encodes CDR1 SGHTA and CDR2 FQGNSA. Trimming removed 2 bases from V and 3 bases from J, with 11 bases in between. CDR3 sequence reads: CASSLISVSYNEQFF. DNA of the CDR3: TGTGCCAGCAGCTTAATCAGTGTCAGCTACAATGAGCAGTTCTTC.

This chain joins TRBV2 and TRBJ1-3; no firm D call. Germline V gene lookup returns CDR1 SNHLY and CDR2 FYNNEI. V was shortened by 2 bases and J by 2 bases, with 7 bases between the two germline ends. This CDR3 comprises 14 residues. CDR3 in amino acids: CASSERRPGNTIYF. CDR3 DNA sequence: TGTGCCAGCAGTGAAAGGAGGCCTGGAAACACCATATATTTT.

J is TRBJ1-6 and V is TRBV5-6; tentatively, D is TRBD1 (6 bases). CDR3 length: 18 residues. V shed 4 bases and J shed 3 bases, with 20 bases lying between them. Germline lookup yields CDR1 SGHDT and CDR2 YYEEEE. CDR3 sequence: CASSPAGTTGFYNSPLHF. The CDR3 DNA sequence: TGTGCCAGCAGCCCCGCCGGTACAACAGGGTTCTATAATTCACCCCTCCACTTT.

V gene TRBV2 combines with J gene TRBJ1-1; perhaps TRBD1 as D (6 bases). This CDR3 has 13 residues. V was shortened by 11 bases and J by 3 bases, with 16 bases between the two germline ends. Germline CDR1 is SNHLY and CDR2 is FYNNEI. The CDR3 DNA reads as TGTGCCGCCTACAGGGTCCGGGACACTGAAGCTTTCTTT. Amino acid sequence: CAAYRVRDTEAFF.

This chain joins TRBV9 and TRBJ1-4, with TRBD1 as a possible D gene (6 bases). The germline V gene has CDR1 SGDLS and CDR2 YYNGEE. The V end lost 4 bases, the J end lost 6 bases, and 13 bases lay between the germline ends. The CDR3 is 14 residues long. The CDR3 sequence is CASSQWGQDEKLFF. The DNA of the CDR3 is TGTGCCAGCAGCCAGTGGGGGCAGGATGAAAAACTGTTTTTT.

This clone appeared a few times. CDR3 loop: CSVVKEGGLRNIQYF. The CDR3 nucleotides read TGCAGCGTTGTAAAGGAGGGGGGGTTGAGGAACATTCAGTACTTC. This rearrangement joins TRBV29-1 to TRBJ2-4, with a tentative D call TRBD2 (7 bases). Trimming removed 4 bases from V and 7 bases from J, with 20 bases in between. CDR3 size: 15 residues. Germline loops: CDR1 SQVTM, CDR2 ANQGSEA.

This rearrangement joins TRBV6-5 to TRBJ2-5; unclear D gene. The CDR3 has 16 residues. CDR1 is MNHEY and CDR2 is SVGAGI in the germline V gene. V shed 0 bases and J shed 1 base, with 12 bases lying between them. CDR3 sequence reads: CASSYSGAAIQETQYF. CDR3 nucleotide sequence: TGTGCCAGCAGTTACTCTGGCGCGGCCATCCAAGAGACCCAGTACTTC.

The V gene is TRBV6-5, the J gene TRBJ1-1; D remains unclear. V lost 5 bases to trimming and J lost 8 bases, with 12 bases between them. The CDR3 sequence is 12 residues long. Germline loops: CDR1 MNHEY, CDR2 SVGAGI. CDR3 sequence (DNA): TGTGCCAGCAGTACGTCAGGAATCGAAGCTTTCTTT. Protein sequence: CASSTSGIEAFF.

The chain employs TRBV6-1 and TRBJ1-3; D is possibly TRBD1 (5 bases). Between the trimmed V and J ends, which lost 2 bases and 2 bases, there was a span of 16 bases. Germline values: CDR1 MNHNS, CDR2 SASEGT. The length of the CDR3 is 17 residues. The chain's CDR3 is CASSESFWAGTGNTIYF. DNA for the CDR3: TGTGCCAGCAGTGAATCATTCTGGGCAGGGACTGGAAACACCATATATTTT.

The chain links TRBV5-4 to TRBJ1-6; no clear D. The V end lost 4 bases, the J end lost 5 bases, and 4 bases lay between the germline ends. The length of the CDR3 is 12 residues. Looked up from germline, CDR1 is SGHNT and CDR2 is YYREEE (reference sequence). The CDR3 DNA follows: TGTGCCAGCAGCCTAGATAATTCACCCCTCCACTTT. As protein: CASSLDNSPLHF.

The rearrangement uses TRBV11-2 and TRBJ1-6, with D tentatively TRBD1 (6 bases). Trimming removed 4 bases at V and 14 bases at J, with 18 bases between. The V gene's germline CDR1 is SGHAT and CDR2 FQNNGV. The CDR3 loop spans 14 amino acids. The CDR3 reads CASSSGGGLLALHF. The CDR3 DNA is TGTGCCAGCAGCTCCGGGGGGGGCCTCTTAGCCCTCCACTTT.

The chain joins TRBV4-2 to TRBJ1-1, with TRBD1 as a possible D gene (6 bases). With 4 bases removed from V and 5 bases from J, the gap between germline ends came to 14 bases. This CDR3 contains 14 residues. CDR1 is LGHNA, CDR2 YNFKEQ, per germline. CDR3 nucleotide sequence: TGTGCCAGCAGCCGAACAGGGTATGCGACTGAAGCTTTCTTT. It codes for CASSRTGYATEAFF.

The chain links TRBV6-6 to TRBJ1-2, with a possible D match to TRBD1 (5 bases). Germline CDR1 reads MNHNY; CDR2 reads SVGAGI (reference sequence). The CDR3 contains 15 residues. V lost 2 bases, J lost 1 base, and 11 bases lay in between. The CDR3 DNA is TGTGCCAGCAGTTACGGCCGACAGCGTAACTATGGCTACACCTTC. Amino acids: CASSYGRQRNYGYTF.

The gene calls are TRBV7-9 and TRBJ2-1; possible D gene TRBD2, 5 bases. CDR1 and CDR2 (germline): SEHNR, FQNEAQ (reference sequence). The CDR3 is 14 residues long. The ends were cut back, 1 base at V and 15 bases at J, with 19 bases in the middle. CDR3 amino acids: CASSLGIGELKLFF. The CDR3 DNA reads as TGTGCCAGCAGCTTAGGAATCGGGGAATTGAAGCTGTTCTTC.

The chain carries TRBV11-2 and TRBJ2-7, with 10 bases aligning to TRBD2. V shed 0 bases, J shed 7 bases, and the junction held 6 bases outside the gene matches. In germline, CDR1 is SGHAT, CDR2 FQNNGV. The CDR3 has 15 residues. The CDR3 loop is CASSLEAGGPGEQYF. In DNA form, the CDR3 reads TGTGCCAGCAGCTTAGAAGCGGGAGGGCCGGGGGAGCAGTACTTC. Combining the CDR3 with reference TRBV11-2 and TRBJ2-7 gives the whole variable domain EAGVAQSPRYKIIEKRQSVAFWCNPISGHATLYWYQQILGQGPKLLIQFQNNGVVDDSQLPKDRFSAERLKGVDSTLKIQPAKLEDSAVYLCASSLEAGGPGEQYFGPGTRLTVT.

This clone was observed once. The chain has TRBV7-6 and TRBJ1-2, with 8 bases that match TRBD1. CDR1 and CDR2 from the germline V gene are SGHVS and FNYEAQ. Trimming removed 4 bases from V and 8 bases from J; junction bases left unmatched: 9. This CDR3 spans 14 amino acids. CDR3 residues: CASSSWTGNGGYTF. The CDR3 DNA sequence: TGTGCCAGCAGCTCCTGGACAGGGAATGGCGGCTACACCTTC.

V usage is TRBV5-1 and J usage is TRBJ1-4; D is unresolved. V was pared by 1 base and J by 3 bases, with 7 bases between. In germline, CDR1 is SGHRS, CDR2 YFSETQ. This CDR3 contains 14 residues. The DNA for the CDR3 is TGCGCCAGCAGCTTGTCGGGATCTAATGAAAAACTGTTTTTT. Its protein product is CASSLSGSNEKLFF.

CDR3 amino acids: CASSGPGGGGDQPQHF. The CDR3 nucleotides are TGTGCCAGCAGTGGCCCGGGAGGGGGAGGGGACCAGCCCCAGCATTTT. The chain carries TRBV2 and TRBJ1-5; tentative D call: TRBD1 (6 bases). Trimming removed 4 bases at V and 7 bases at J, with 20 bases between. Germline CDR1 SNHLY, CDR2 FYNNEI. The CDR3 loop spans 16 amino acids.

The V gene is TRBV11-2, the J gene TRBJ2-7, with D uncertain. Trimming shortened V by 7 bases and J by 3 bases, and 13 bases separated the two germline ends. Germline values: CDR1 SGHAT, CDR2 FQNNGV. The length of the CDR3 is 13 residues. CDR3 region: CASTPQAFYEQYF. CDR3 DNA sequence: TGTGCCAGCACCCCTCAGGCGTTCTACGAGCAGTACTTC.

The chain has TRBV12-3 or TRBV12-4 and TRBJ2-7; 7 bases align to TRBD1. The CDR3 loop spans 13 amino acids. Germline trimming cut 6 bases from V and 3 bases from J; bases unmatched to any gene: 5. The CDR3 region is CASRQTGDYEQYF. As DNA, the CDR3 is TGTGCCAGCAGGCAAACAGGGGACTACGAGCAGTACTTC.

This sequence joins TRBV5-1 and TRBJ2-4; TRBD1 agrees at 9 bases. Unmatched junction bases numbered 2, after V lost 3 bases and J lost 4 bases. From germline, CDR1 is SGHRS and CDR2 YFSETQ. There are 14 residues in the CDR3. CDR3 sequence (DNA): TGCGCCAGCAGCTCGACAGGGGGTAAAAACATTCAGTACTTC. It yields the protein CASSSTGGKNIQYF. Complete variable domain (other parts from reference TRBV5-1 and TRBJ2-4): KAGVTQTPRYLIKTRGQQVTLSCSPISGHRSVSWYQQTPGQGLQFLFEYFSETQRNKGNFPGRFSGRQFSNSRSEMNVSTLELGDSALYLCASSSTGGKNIQYFGAGTRLSVL.

Here the CDR3 DNA reads TGTGCCTGGTCCCAGGGTGACACTGAAGCTTTCTTT. This gives the protein CAWSQGDTEAFF. The gene calls are TRBV30 and TRBJ1-1, with D perhaps matching TRBD1 (5 bases). Germline lookup yields CDR1 GTSNPN and CDR2 SVGIG (reference sequence). The CDR3 is 12 amino acids. The V end was cut by 5 bases, the J end by 3 bases, with 10 bases between. The variable domain in full, with the rest retrieved from reference TRBV30 and TRBJ1-1, is SQTIHQWPATLVQPVGSPLSLECTVEGTSNPNLYWYRQAAGRGLQLLFYSVGIGQISSEVPQNLSASRPQDRQFILSSKKLLLSDSGFYLCAWSQGDTEAFFGQGTRLTVV.

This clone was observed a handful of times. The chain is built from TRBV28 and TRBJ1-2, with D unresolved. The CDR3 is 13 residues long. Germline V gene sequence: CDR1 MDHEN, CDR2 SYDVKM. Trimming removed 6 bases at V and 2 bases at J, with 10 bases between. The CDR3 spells CASSPAGNYGYTF. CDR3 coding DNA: TGTGCCAGCAGCCCCGCGGGGAACTATGGCTACACCTTC.

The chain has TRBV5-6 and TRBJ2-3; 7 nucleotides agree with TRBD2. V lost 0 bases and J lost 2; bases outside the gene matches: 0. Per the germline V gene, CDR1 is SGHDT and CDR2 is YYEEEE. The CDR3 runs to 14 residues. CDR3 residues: CASSLGLATDTQYF. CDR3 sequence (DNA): TGTGCCAGCAGCTTGGGACTAGCCACAGATACGCAGTATTTT. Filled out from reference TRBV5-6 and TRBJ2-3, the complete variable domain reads DAGVTQSPTHLIKTRGQQVTLRCSPKSGHDTVSWYQQALGQGPQFIFQYYEEEERQRGNFPDRFSGHQFPNYSSELNVNALLLGDSALYLCASSLGLATDTQYFGPGTRLTVL.

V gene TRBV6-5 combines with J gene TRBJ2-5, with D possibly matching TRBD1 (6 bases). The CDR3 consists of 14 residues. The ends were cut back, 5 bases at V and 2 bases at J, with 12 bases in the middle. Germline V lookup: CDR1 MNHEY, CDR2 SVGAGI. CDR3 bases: TGTGCCAGCAGTCGGACAGAAAATCAAGAGACCCAGTACTTC. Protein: CASSRTENQETQYF.

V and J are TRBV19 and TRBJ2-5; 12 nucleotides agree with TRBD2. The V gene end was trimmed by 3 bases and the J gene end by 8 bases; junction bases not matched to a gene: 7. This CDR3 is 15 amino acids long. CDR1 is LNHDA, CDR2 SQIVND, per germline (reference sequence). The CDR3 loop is CASSMTSGGSETQYF. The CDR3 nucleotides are TGTGCCAGTAGTATGACTAGCGGGGGCTCAGAAACCCAGTACTTC.

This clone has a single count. The CDR3 nucleotides are TGTGCCAGTAGTATCTCGGGTCAATATGGCTACACCTTC. It specifies CASSISGQYGYTF. The rearrangement joins TRBV19 to TRBJ1-2; D remains unclear. The CDR3 covers 13 residues. Trimming shortened V by 3 bases and J by 5 bases, and 10 bases separated the two germline ends. Germline-derived CDR1 and CDR2 are LNHDA and SQIVND (reference sequence).

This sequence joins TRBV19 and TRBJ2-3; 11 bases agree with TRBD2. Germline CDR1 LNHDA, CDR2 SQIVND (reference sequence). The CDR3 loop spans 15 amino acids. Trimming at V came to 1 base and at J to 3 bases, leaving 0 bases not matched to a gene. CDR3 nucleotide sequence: TGTGCCAGTAGTATAGGACTAGCGGGGACAGATACGCAGTATTTT. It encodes CASSIGLAGTDTQYF.